These 18 T cell receptor beta chains originate from one sample sequenced in a study of blood T cell repertoires in COVID-19 (dated by TCRdb to 2019 to 2021). The library was generated by the immunoSEQ multiplex PCR assay. The source is immuneACCESS, and TCRdb retained only in-frame sequences with V and J called. Part of the clones is not carried over; for the studies checked, unresolved V genes explain less than half of this, and the remainder is unexplained. Across this sample there are roughly 260,000 clones, with 70% to 90% seen only once. In total, the top ten clones hold approximately 1.9% of the sample. The sequencing input was PBMCs or T cells enriched from blood (not recorded which). The receptors stem from a woman between 45 and 65 years old who had recovered from COVID-19.

The J gene is TRBJ2-5, the V gene TRBV11-2; 7 bases agree with TRBD2. This CDR3 is 16 amino acids long. The V gene's germline CDR1 is SGHAT and CDR2 FQNNGV. V shed 3 bases and J 2 bases; nucleotides not matched to a gene: 9. The DNA for the CDR3 is TGTGCCAGCAGCTTGAGTCTGGCGGGAGCACAAGAGACCCAGTACTTC. This encodes CASSLSLAGAQETQYF.

The rearrangement uses TRBV7-2 and TRBJ1-6, with TRBD1 matching 9 bases. The ends lost 6 bases at V and 5 bases at J; junction bases unmatched: 5. Germline V gene lookup returns CDR1 SGHTA and CDR2 FQGNSA. The CDR3 sequence is 15 residues long. CDR3 loop: CASSRDRVNNSPLHF. CDR3 DNA sequence: TGTGCCAGCAGTCGGGACAGGGTAAATAATTCACCCCTCCACTTT. Combining the CDR3 with reference TRBV7-2 and TRBJ1-6 gives the whole variable domain GAGVSQSPSNKVTEKGKDVELRCDPISGHTALYWYRQSLGQGLEFLIYFQGNSAPDKSGLPSDRFSAERTGGSVSTLTIQRTQQEDSAVYLCASSRDRVNNSPLHFGNGTRLTVT.

V is TRBV7-9 and J is TRBJ1-1; D is perhaps TRBD1 (6 bases). This CDR3 region has 13 residues. Germline V lookup: CDR1 SEHNR, CDR2 FQNEAQ (reference sequence). The V end lost 6 bases, the J end lost 8 bases, and 16 bases lay between the germline ends. In DNA form, the CDR3 reads TGTGCCAGCAGGCGGTGGACAGAGGGGGAAGCTTTCTTT. This encodes CASRRWTEGEAFF.

V is TRBV5-1 and J is TRBJ1-1, with 7 nucleotides matching TRBD1. Germline trimming cut 1 base from V and 11 bases from J; bases unmatched to any gene: 11. Looked up from germline, CDR1 is SGHRS and CDR2 is YFSETQ. This CDR3 region has 14 residues. CDR3 DNA sequence: TGCGCCAGCAGCTTGATGGCGGAGGGGGCCAGGGCTTTCTTT. This encodes CASSLMAEGARAFF.

This clone turned up a few times. This chain connects TRBV16 to TRBJ1-2; TRBD1 might be the D (6 bases). Trimming took off 4 bases at V and 4 bases at J, with 13 bases between the two ends. Germline CDR1 KGHSY, CDR2 FQNENV. This CDR3 has 14 residues. The DNA for the CDR3 is TGTGCCAGCAGCCTAGATGGGACACTCTATGGCTACACCTTC. This encodes CASSLDGTLYGYTF.

This chain links TRBV5-1 with TRBJ1-3; D is unclear. This CDR3 is 13 amino acids long. The V gene lost 0 bases and the J gene lost 6 bases, with 7 bases spanning the gap. Germline V gene lookup returns CDR1 SGHRS and CDR2 YFSETQ. The CDR3: CASSLDGKNTIYF. CDR3 coding DNA: TGCGCCAGCAGCTTGGACGGGAAAAACACCATATATTTT.

The chain links TRBV5-1 to TRBJ2-7, with D perhaps TRBD1 (6 bases). Deletions cut 0 bases from V and 0 bases from J, with 7 bases between. Germline V gene data show CDR1 as SGHRS and CDR2 as YFSETQ. The CDR3 contains 14 residues. The chain's CDR3 is CASSLGDNSYEQYF. The CDR3, as DNA: TGCGCCAGCAGCTTGGGGGACAACTCCTACGAGCAGTACTTC.

The genes are TRBV15 and TRBJ2-6; TRBD1 matches 7 bases. The germline V gene has CDR1 LNHNV and CDR2 YYDKDF (reference sequence). The V and J ends lost 1 base and 0 bases, in that order; junction bases with no gene match: 3. This CDR3 has 17 residues. The DNA of the CDR3 is TGTGCCACCAGCAGAGTTGGACAGGCCTCTGGGGCCAACGTCCTGACTTTC. Translated, it gives CATSRVGQASGANVLTF. Filled out from reference TRBV15 and TRBJ2-6, the complete variable domain reads DAMVIQNPRYQVTQFGKPVTLSCSQTLNHNVMYWYQQKSSQAPKLLFHYYDKDFNNEADTPDNFQSRRPNTSFCFLDIRSPGLGDTAMYLCATSRVGQASGANVLTFGAGSRLTVL.

This sequence joins TRBV5-4 and TRBJ1-2; perhaps TRBD1 as D (5 bases). V gave up 0 bases and J gave up 3 bases, with 9 bases separating them. CDR1 and CDR2 from the germline V gene are SGHNT and YYREEE (reference sequence). This CDR3 has 14 amino acids. The CDR3, as DNA: TGTGCCAGCAGCTTGGACGGGGGGTACTATGGCTACACCTTC. It is translated as CASSLDGGYYGYTF.

The V call is TRBV23-1, the J call TRBJ1-2, with 7 bases identical to TRBD1. TRBV23-1 is reported as an ORF; its role is uncertain. CDR3 length: 14 residues. Trimming took 4 bases from V and 8 from J; bases not matched to a gene: 10. CDR3 sequence reads: CASSLGQEEVGYTF. CDR3 coding DNA: TGCGCCAGCAGTCTCGGACAGGAGGAGGTGGGCTACACCTTC.

The rearrangement uses TRBV18 and TRBJ1-6; D is perhaps TRBD1 (5 bases). V shed 6 bases and J shed 8 bases, with 20 bases lying between them. Germline V lookup: CDR1 KGHSH, CDR2 LQKENI. This CDR3 region has 16 residues. CDR3 loop: CASSHLPGQGDSPLHF. The CDR3 DNA is TGTGCCAGCTCTCACCTTCCCGGGCAGGGTGATTCACCCCTCCACTTT. Full variable domain (remainder filled in from reference TRBV18 and TRBJ1-6): NAGVMQNPRHLVRRRGQEARLRCSPMKGHSHVYWYRQLPEEGLKFMVYLQKENIIDESGMPKERFSAEFPKEGPSILRIQQVVRGDSAAYFCASSHLPGQGDSPLHFGNGTRLTVT.

This chain links TRBV11-2 with TRBJ2-3, with 7 bases that match TRBD2. Germline V gene data show CDR1 as SGHAT and CDR2 as FQNNGV. After removal of 6 bases from V and 4 bases from J, the junction contained 16 bases not matched to a gene. The CDR3 sequence is 17 residues long. As DNA, the CDR3 is TGTGCCAGCAGTCCAGGGTCCGGGAGGACCATCCCAGATACGCAGTATTTT. This translates into CASSPGSGRTIPDTQYF.

The chain carries TRBV5-1 and TRBJ2-7, with 9 positions matching TRBD2. Looked up from germline, CDR1 is SGHRS and CDR2 is YFSETQ. The ends lost 3 bases at V and 7 bases at J; junction bases unmatched: 11. CDR3 length: 15 residues. The CDR3 sequence is CASSSISGRPSEQYF. The CDR3 DNA is TGCGCCAGCAGCTCCATTAGCGGGAGACCTTCAGAGCAGTACTTC. Looking up the rest from reference TRBV5-1 and TRBJ2-7 gives the full variable domain: KAGVTQTPRYLIKTRGQQVTLSCSPISGHRSVSWYQQTPGQGLQFLFEYFSETQRNKGNFPGRFSGRQFSNSRSEMNVSTLELGDSALYLCASSSISGRPSEQYFGPGTRLTVT.

V gene TRBV4-2 combines with J gene TRBJ2-1, with D possibly being TRBD2 (6 bases). Germline values: CDR1 LGHNA, CDR2 YNFKEQ. This CDR3 region has 14 residues. The V end lost 1 base, the J end lost 10 bases, and 14 bases lay between the germline ends. CDR3 protein: CASSQVGGAGEQFF. In DNA, the CDR3 is TGTGCCAGCAGCCAAGTCGGGGGAGCGGGCGAGCAGTTCTTC.

The genes are TRBV6-5 and TRBJ1-6; possible D gene TRBD1, 5 bases. CDR3 length: 15 amino acids. Germline lookup yields CDR1 MNHEY and CDR2 SVGAGI. The V end was cut by 2 bases, the J end by 5 bases, with 10 bases between. CDR3 DNA: TGTGCCAGCAGTTACGGGCAGGGAAATAATTCACCCCTCCACTTT. Translation: CASSYGQGNNSPLHF.

This CDR3 reads CASREGTGVYEKLFF. DNA for the CDR3: TGTGCCAGCCGTGAGGGGACAGGGGTCTATGAAAAACTGTTTTTT. The chain has TRBV27 and TRBJ1-4, with 10 bases identical to TRBD1. CDR1 and CDR2 (germline): MNHEY, SMNVEV (reference sequence). After removal of 8 bases from V and 6 bases from J, the junction contained 9 bases not matched to a gene. The CDR3 covers 15 residues.

The genes are TRBV28 and TRBJ2-7; TRBD2 aligns across 7 bases. Per the germline V gene, CDR1 is MDHEN and CDR2 is SYDVKM. The V segment lost 5 bases and the J segment 3 bases; nucleotides outside the gene matches: 10. The CDR3 is made up of 15 amino acids. CDR3 in amino acids: CASSPRTRGNYEQYF. CDR3 in DNA: TGTGCCAGCAGTCCACGGACTAGAGGCAACTACGAGCAGTACTTC.

On this clone itself: The sample has other DNA sequences that encode this CDR3 too. This rearrangement joins TRBV30 to TRBJ2-5; 8 nucleotides align to TRBD1. Germline V gives CDR1 GTSNPN, CDR2 SVGIG (reference sequence). The CDR3 is made up of 12 amino acids. Trimming at V came to 5 bases and at J to 5 bases, leaving 4 bases not matched to a gene. The CDR3 sequence: CAWETGGETQYF. CDR3 nucleotide sequence: TGTGCCTGGGAAACAGGGGGGGAGACCCAGTACTTC.